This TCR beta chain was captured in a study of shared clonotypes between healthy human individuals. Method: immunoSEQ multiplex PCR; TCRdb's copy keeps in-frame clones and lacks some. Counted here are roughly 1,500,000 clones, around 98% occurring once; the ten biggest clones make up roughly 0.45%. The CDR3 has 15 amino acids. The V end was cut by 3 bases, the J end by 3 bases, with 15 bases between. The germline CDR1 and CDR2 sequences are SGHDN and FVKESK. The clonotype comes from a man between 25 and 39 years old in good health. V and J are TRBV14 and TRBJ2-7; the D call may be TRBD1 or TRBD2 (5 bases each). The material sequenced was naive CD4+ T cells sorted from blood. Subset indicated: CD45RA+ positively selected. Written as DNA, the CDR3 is TGTGCCAGCAGCCACGGACCGGGACCCAACTACGAGCAGTACTTC. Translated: CASSHGPGPNYEQYF.